Listed below are T cell receptor beta chains from one sample, sequenced in a study of blood T cells in healthy people across ages. MiXCR, run by TCRdb on the 5' RACE reads, gives a single entry per CDR3 protein. The top ten hold around 13% of the sample, which has over 950,000 distinct CDR3 sequences, less than 45% seen once. The sample consisted of blood. Every receptor here comes from a man between 18 and 29 years old in good health. Both conserved end residues are part of each CDR3. A D gene is named only where the DNA matches it firmly. A row's size may be missing; if present it is once, few, many or a size class.

size	length	V	J	D	CDR3	DNA
-	12	TRBV6-1	TRBJ2-7	-	CASSDVAGEQYF	TGTGCCAGCAGTGATGTAGCCGGGGAGCAGTACTTC
-	16	TRBV7-9	TRBJ2-1	TRBD2	CASSPPGGMGLNEQFF	TGTGCCAGCAGCCCACCCGGGGGGATGGGGCTCAATGAGCAGTTCTTC
-	16	TRBV7-9	TRBJ2-7	TRBD2	CASSPPGLAVYNEQYF	TGTGCCAGCAGCCCTCCGGGACTAGCGGTATACAATGAGCAGTACTTC
-	15	TRBV4-2	TRBJ2-3	TRBD2	CASSQVERGTDTQYF	TGTGCCAGCAGCCAAGTTGAGCGGGGGACGGATACGCAGTATTTT
-	14	TRBV9	TRBJ2-7	-	CASSVGQGYNEQYF	TGTGCCAGCAGCGTAGGGCAGGGCTACAATGAGCAGTACTTC
-	15	TRBV5-1	TRBJ1-1	-	CASSLVAALNTEAFF	TGCGCCAGCAGCTTGGTGGCGGCCCTGAACACTGAAGCTTTCTTT
few	14	TRBV12-3/TRBV12-4	TRBJ2-3	-	CASSPGTWTDTQYF	TGTGCCAGCAGTCCCGGGACTTGGACAGATACGCAGTATTTT
-	13	TRBV7-7	TRBJ2-1	TRBD2	CACSSGTNNEQFF	TGTGCCTGCAGCAGCGGGACTAACAATGAGCAGTTCTTC
-	18	TRBV7-2	TRBJ2-1	TRBD2	CASSRKASGGELYNEKFF	TGTGCCAGCAGCAGAAAGGCTAGCGGGGGGGAACTCTACAATGAGAAGTTCTTC
many	12	TRBV12-3/TRBV12-4	TRBJ2-7	TRBD1	CAAGQGLYEQYF	TGTGCCGCCGGACAGGGTCTCTACGAGCAGTACTTC
-	16	TRBV20-1	TRBJ2-2	TRBD1	CSARPGQGSNTGELFF	TGCAGTGCTAGGCCAGGACAGGGCTCGAACACCGGGGAGCTGTTTTTT
few	15	TRBV9	TRBJ2-1	TRBD1	CASSVATGGWNEQFF	TGTGCCAGCAGCGTAGCCACAGGGGGTTGGAATGAGCAGTTCTTC
few	18	TRBV12-3/TRBV12-4	TRBJ2-7	TRBD2	CASSPGLAGVFTNYEQYF	TGTGCCAGCAGCCCGGGACTAGCGGGGGTTTTCACCAACTACGAGCAGTACTTC
-	15	TRBV12-3/TRBV12-4	TRBJ1-6	TRBD1	CASSLAYRGPSPLHF	TGTGCCAGCAGTTTAGCTTACAGGGGGCCTTCACCCCTCCACTTT
-	12	TRBV6-1	TRBJ1-2	-	CAGEGFTRGYTF	TGTGCCGGCGAAGGTTTTACGCGCGGCTACACCTTC
-	17	TRBV4-1	TRBJ2-5	TRBD2	CANSQGPASGAYNEQYF	TGCGCCAACAGCCAAGGACCCGCTAGCGGGGCGTACAATGAGCAGTACTTC
few	15	TRBV9	TRBJ2-7	TRBD1	CASSATGGAIYEQYF	TGTGCCAGCAGCGCGACAGGGGGCGCCATCTACGAGCAGTACTTC
-	14	TRBV2	TRBJ1-1	-	CASGVDRTNTEAFF	TGTGCCAGCGGGGTCGACCGAACGAACACTGAAGCTTTCTTT
-	13	TRBV7-8	TRBJ2-7	-	CASFEGGANEQYF	TGTGCCAGCTTCGAAGGGGGGGCCAACGAGCAGTACTTC
few	13	TRBV6-5	TRBJ2-3	-	CASSYGARIAQYF	TGTGCCAGCAGTTATGGGGCCCGGATCGCGCAGTATTTT
few	15	TRBV5-1	TRBJ2-3	TRBD1	CASGQGQERADTQYF	TGCGCCAGCGGGCAAGGACAGGAGAGGGCAGATACGCAGTATTTT
-	18	TRBV11-1	TRBJ2-7	TRBD2	CASSIRDLASGRFYEQYF	TGTGCCAGCTCCATCCGCGACTTGGCTAGCGGGAGGTTCTACGAGCAGTACTTC
few	14	TRBV13	TRBJ2-4	-	CASSPKTEKNIQYF	TGTGCCAGCAGCCCCAAGACAGAGAAAAACATTCAGTACTTC
many	12	TRBV9	TRBJ2-3	-	CASSTNTDTQYF	TGTGCCAGCAGCACCAACACAGATACGCAGTATTTT
few	14	TRBV20-1	TRBJ1-6	-	CSARAGDYNSPLHF	TGCAGTGCTAGGGCAGGGGATTATAATTCACCCCTCCACTTT
few	16	TRBV5-1	TRBJ2-6	-	CASSEQPGTGANVLTF	TGCGCCAGCAGTGAACAGCCAGGGACTGGGGCCAACGTCCTGACTTTC
few	15	TRBV9	TRBJ2-7	TRBD2	CASSELAGRYNEQYF	TGTGCCAGCAGCGAACTAGCGGGAAGATACAATGAGCAGTACTTC
few	14	TRBV6-2/TRBV6-3	TRBJ2-1	-	CASRRQILYNEQFF	TGTGCCAGCAGGCGACAGATACTATACAATGAGCAGTTCTTC
-	14	TRBV7-8	TRBJ1-4	-	CASSPSRGVEKLFF	TGTGCCAGCAGCCCCAGCCGGGGGGTTGAAAAACTGTTTTTT